This T cell receptor beta chain was recorded in a study of blood T cell repertoires in COVID-19. Background on the study: Acute-phase and convalescent COVID-19 samples originated in the United States, Italy and Spain. PBMCs, B-cell-depleted T cells, or T cells were the source of the cDNA or gDNA that made up the material.

CDR1 LNHDA and CDR2 SQIVND come from the germline V gene (reference sequence). This CDR3 has 16 amino acids. The ends lost 0 bases at V and 6 bases at J; junction bases unmatched: 7. The participants were between 18 and 89 years old and came from about two dozen US areas. The study counted Cohort 3 donors as recovered given two negative PCRs, clearance, or symptom resolution. The repertoire was sequenced with immunoSEQ multiplex PCR; TCRdb's copy has only in-frame clones and lacks some. The repertoire has more than 350,000 clones, 85% to 90% of them found once; the top ten carry roughly 1%. Sequencing was carried out using PBMCs or T cells enriched from blood (not recorded which). This rearrangement joins TRBV19 to TRBJ1-5, with 8 bases lining up with TRBD1. The clonotype was recovered from a man in his late teens or twenties who had recovered from COVID-19. CDR3 in amino acids: CASSIEARGLGQPQHF. Written as DNA, the CDR3 is TGTGCCAGTAGTATAGAGGCCAGGGGGCTTGGTCAGCCCCAGCATTTT.